This entry describes one T cell receptor (beta chain). The data were taken from a study of blood T cell repertoires in COVID-19. Study information: The origin of the acute and convalescent COVID-19 samples was the United States, Italy and Spain. The cDNA or gDNA used as material had been derived from T cells, B-cell-depleted T cells, or PBMCs.

In the original processing: Reference gene primers were amplified, and this amplification served to estimate nucleated cell counts. Assay: immunoSEQ multiplex PCR; the TCRdb copy retains only in-frame clones and omits some. Clone size and the V and J calls come from that table; the DNA yielded D and trimming. This table has fewer than 140,000 clones, over 65% appearing once. Seattle patients were enrolled during active infection and followed longitudinally. Sequencing used peripheral blood. This sequence originates from a man older than 75 with COVID-19, enrolled during active disease.

The CDR3 sequence is CASFASGGARAKNIQYF. The CDR3 nucleotides read TGTGCCAGCTTCGCTTCGGGGGGCGCGAGGGCCAAAAACATTCAGTACTTC. The chain employs TRBV11-2 and TRBJ2-4; D might be TRBD2 (7 bases). The germline V and J ends were trimmed by 8 bases and 1 base, with 21 bases remaining between them. CDR3 length: 17 residues. The germline V gene encodes CDR1 SGHAT and CDR2 FQNNGV.